The 14 T cell receptor beta chains below were found in one sample sequenced in a study of blood T cells in healthy people across ages. Then a second PCR, running about 6 to 12 cycles, was carried out with a sample-barcoded 5' primer and a J-beta primer mix. TCRdb passed the 5' RACE reads through MiXCR, listing each CDR3 protein once. The sample includes 1,500,000 or so distinct CDR3 sequences, 42% of them seen just once. Sequenced material: blood. Receptors were obtained from a woman younger than 35 in good health.

The rearrangement links TRBV4-3 to TRBJ1-2; 7 bases are shared with TRBD1. The CDR3 sequence is 14 residues long. V was clipped by 0 bases and J by 7 bases; unmatched bases: 5. From germline, CDR1 is LGHNA and CDR2 YSLEER. The CDR3 DNA reads as TGCGCCAGCAGCCAAGAATGGCAGGGGGGTGGCTACACCTTC. It encodes CASSQEWQGGGYTF.

This chain uses TRBV3-1 with TRBJ2-1; D possibly matches TRBD1 or TRBD2 (5 bases each). The V gene's germline CDR1 is LGHDT and CDR2 YNNKEL (reference sequence). The V end lost 1 base, the J end lost 6 bases, and 13 bases lay between the germline ends. The CDR3 covers 15 residues. CDR3 region: CASSQGPRGANEQFF. CDR3 bases: TGTGCCAGCAGCCAAGGCCCTAGGGGAGCCAATGAGCAGTTCTTC.

As for this clonotype: One end of the junction is discordant with germline, which a read error may explain. This chain's CDR3 is CATCRVLEGNYGYTF. DNA of the CDR3: TGTGCCACCTGCAGAGTCCTTGAGGGAAACTATGGCTACACCTTC. This chain joins TRBV15 and TRBJ1-2, with no clear D. Germline V gene data show CDR1 as LNHNV and CDR2 as YYDKDF (reference sequence). The CDR3 has 15 amino acids.

The V gene is TRBV12-3 or TRBV12-4, the J gene TRBJ2-3; D is perhaps TRBD2 (6 bases). CDR3 length equals 16 residues. V lost 6 bases and J 0 bases, leaving 16 bases between the germline ends. The CDR3 nucleotides read TGTGCCAGCAGCGACGGAGGGGTAACTAGCACAGATACGCAGTATTTT. It specifies CASSDGGVTSTDTQYF.

The chain links TRBV15 to TRBJ1-4; D ambiguous. Germline CDR1 and CDR2: LNHNV and YYDKDF (reference sequence). The CDR3 runs 15 residues. V lost 3 bases to trimming and J lost 5 bases, with 13 bases between them. The CDR3 bases are TGTGCCACCAGCAGGTTGGAGGGCTGGAATGAAAAACTGTTTTTT. It specifies CATSRLEGWNEKLFF.

J is TRBJ2-1 and V is TRBV29-1, with a weak D call TRBD1 (6 bases). Per the germline V gene, CDR1 is SQVTM and CDR2 is ANQGSEA. V gave up 7 bases and J gave up 10 bases, with 14 bases separating them. This CDR3 spans 11 amino acids. DNA for the CDR3: TGCAGCGGAACAGGGCTTCGGGAGCAGTTCTTC. This gives the protein CSGTGLREQFF.

This chain links TRBV7-2 with TRBJ2-1; 7 positions match TRBD2. V trimming: 4 bases; J trimming: 6 bases; junction bases outside the gene matches: 9. The CDR3 is made up of 15 amino acids. CDR1 is SGHTA and CDR2 is FQGNSA in the germline V gene. CDR3 nucleotide sequence: TGTGCCAGCAGCTCCGGACTAGGGAGAGCCAATGAGCAGTTCTTC. Encoded protein: CASSSGLGRANEQFF.

This rearrangement joins TRBV11-2 to TRBJ2-1; weak D call: TRBD2 (7 bases). V lost 5 bases and J 6 bases, leaving 11 bases between the germline ends. CDR1 SGHAT and CDR2 FQNNGV come from the germline V gene. This CDR3 comprises 13 residues. As DNA, the CDR3 is TGTGCCAGCAGCGAGGGGGGGTTCAATGAGCAGTTCTTC. Its translation is CASSEGGFNEQFF. The complete variable domain, with remaining parts taken from reference TRBV11-2 and TRBJ2-1, reads EAGVAQSPRYKIIEKRQSVAFWCNPISGHATLYWYQQILGQGPKLLIQFQNNGVVDDSQLPKDRFSAERLKGVDSTLKIQPAKLEDSAVYLCASSEGGFNEQFFGPGTRLTVL.

The chain couples TRBV4-2 to TRBJ2-5; unclear D gene. CDR1 is LGHNA, CDR2 YNFKEQ, per germline. Trimming stripped 0 bases from V and 5 bases from J, with 10 bases between. The CDR3 runs to 14 residues. In nucleotides, the CDR3 is TGTGCCAGCAGCCAAGATGCGTTTCGGGAGACCCAGTACTTC. Translated, it gives CASSQDAFRETQYF.

This chain joins TRBV9 and TRBJ2-1; tentatively, D is TRBD1 (5 bases). The V end lost 3 bases, the J end lost 4 bases, and 17 bases lay between the germline ends. This CDR3 region has 16 residues. The germline gives CDR1 SGDLS, CDR2 YYNGEE. CDR3 sequence: CASSAAVGHTYNEQFF. The CDR3 bases are TGTGCCAGCAGCGCAGCCGTTGGACACACATACAATGAGCAGTTCTTC.

V usage is TRBV5-6 and J usage is TRBJ2-4, with D perhaps matching TRBD1 (6 bases). Germline V gene data show CDR1 as SGHDT and CDR2 as YYEEEE. The CDR3 is 15 amino acids. Trimming left V 2 bases short and J 8 bases short, with 17 bases between. The CDR3 protein is CASSLDLMGADIQYF. The CDR3 coding sequence is TGTGCCAGCAGCTTAGATCTTATGGGGGCCGACATTCAGTACTTC.

This clonotype was recorded a few times. The chain's CDR3 is CATQTGATDTQYF. The CDR3 coding sequence is TGTGCCACCCAGACAGGGGCCACAGATACGCAGTATTTT. This rearrangement joins TRBV10-3 to TRBJ2-3; 8 nucleotides align to TRBD1. Germline lookup yields CDR1 ENHRY and CDR2 SYGVKD. This CDR3 contains 13 residues. The V segment lost 10 bases and the J segment 2 bases; nucleotides outside the gene matches: 5.

The chain combines TRBV15 with TRBJ2-1, with D possibly TRBD2 on 6 matching bases. The CDR3 totals 15 residues. Germline CDR1 is LNHNV and CDR2 is YYDKDF (reference sequence). V gave up 6 bases and J gave up 4 bases, with 16 bases separating them. CDR3 in DNA: TGTGCCACCAGACAATTAGGGACTGGATACAATGAGCAGTTCTTC. Protein product: CATRQLGTGYNEQFF.

This clonotype was counted once. J is TRBJ2-4 and V is TRBV2, with D possibly TRBD2 on 6 matching bases. V was trimmed by 5 bases and J by 0 bases, leaving 11 bases between them. The germline V gene encodes CDR1 SNHLY and CDR2 FYNNEI. The CDR3 is 15 residues long. The CDR3 nucleotides read TGTGCCAGCAGTAGCTTAGCGGTAGCCAAAAACATTCAGTACTTC. Its translation is CASSSLAVAKNIQYF.